Listed below are T cell receptor beta chains from one sample, sequenced in a study of T-cell reconstitution after alpha-beta-depleted transplantation in children. TCRdb independently ran MiXCR on the PCR reads; one entry per CDR3 protein. The sample has more than 150,000 distinct CDR3 sequences; less than 8% are singletons. The input for sequencing was PBMCs from the stem cell graft donor, taken from the stem cell graft. The receptors come from a human donor who donated a stem cell graft to a child with Wiskott-Aldrich syndrome. Each CDR3 is given with its conserved first and last residue. Each record gives: D gene, J gene, V gene, clone size, CDR3 protein, CDR3 DNA. The D gene is left open where the match is weak. Clone size is given for some rows only: seen once, a few or many times, or a class if the clone is expanded.

NA,TRBJ2-3,TRBV4-1,many,CASSPSLPDTQYF,TGCGCCAGCAGCCCGAGCCTGCCCGATACGCAGTATTTT
TRBD1,TRBJ1-1,TRBV3-1,many,CASSTPGQSNLKAFF,TGTGCCAGCAGCACACCGGGACAGTCTAATCTTAAAGCTTTCTTT
TRBD1,TRBJ2-2,TRBV27,many,CASSSRGPTGELFF,TGTGCCAGCAGTTCCAGGGGGCCCACCGGGGAGCTGTTTTTT
TRBD1,TRBJ2-7,TRBV14,many,CASSQANRGYEQYF,TGTGCCAGCAGCCAAGCTAACAGGGGGTACGAGCAGTACTTC
NA,TRBJ2-5,TRBV15,many,CATSRDLDRSTQYF,TGTGCCACCAGCAGAGACCTCGACAGGTCCACCCAGTACTTC
NA,TRBJ1-2,TRBV7-2,NA,CASSSYETGRDGYTF,TGTGCCAGCAGCTCCTATGAAACAGGGAGAGATGGCTACACCTTC
NA,TRBJ1-5,TRBV5-8,many,CASSLGGNGNQPQHF,TGTGCCAGCAGCTTGGGGGGGAATGGCAATCAGCCCCAGCATTTT
NA,TRBJ1-2,TRBV7-9,few,CASSSRGGTGDYGYTF,TGTGCCAGCAGCTCACGCGGTGGAACAGGCGACTATGGCTACACCTTC
NA,TRBJ2-3,TRBV6-5,many,CASTGTDTQYF,TGTGCCAGCACGGGGACAGATACGCAGTATTTT
NA,TRBJ2-1,TRBV29-1,many,CSAYRASSYNEQFF,TGCAGCGCCTACAGGGCCAGCTCCTACAATGAGCAGTTCTTC
NA,TRBJ1-2,TRBV5-6,NA,CASTATPPGYTF,TGTGCCAGCACCGCCACACCTCCAGGCTACACCTTC
NA,TRBJ2-2,TRBV5-5,many,CASSRWGVSNTGELFF,TGTGCCAGCAGCAGGTGGGGGGTTTCGAACACCGGGGAGCTGTTTTTT
NA,TRBJ2-7,TRBV5-6,NA,CAISSGLPYEQYF,TGTGCCATCAGCTCCGGGCTACCCTACGAGCAGTACTTC
NA,TRBJ2-4,TRBV29-1,many,CSVARGGDIQYF,TGCAGCGTCGCCAGGGGTGGGGACATTCAGTACTTC
TRBD1,TRBJ2-1,TRBV20-1,many,CSARDRTGPGNEQFF,TGCAGTGCTAGAGACAGGACAGGTCCCGGAAATGAGCAGTTCTTC
NA,TRBJ1-5,TRBV5-1,NA,CASSSDGNQPQHF,TGCGCCAGCAGCTCGGACGGGAATCAGCCCCAGCATTTT
TRBD1,TRBJ1-5,TRBV20-1,many,CSAGTGSNQPQHF,TGCAGTGCAGGGACAGGGAGCAATCAGCCCCAGCATTTT
NA,TRBJ2-3,TRBV20-1,many,CSARQGGNTDTQYF,TGCAGTGCTAGACAGGGAGGTAACACAGATACGCAGTATTTT
NA,TRBJ1-1,TRBV20-1,many,CSARRGTGRNTEAFF,TGCAGTGCTAGGCGGGGGACGGGCAGAAACACTGAAGCTTTCTTT
NA,TRBJ2-3,TRBV5-1,NA,CASHEVPGIPTDTQYF,TGCGCCAGCCACGAAGTCCCGGGGATCCCCACAGATACGCAGTATTTT
NA,TRBJ1-6,TRBV28,many,CASSLIGTHRRGTPLHF,TGTGCCAGCAGTTTAATTGGGACCCACCGAAGGGGGACACCCCTCCACTTT
NA,TRBJ2-5,TRBV7-9,NA,CASSLSQPGPSRETQYF,TGTGCCAGCAGCTTATCCCAGCCGGGGCCGTCGAGGGAGACCCAGTACTTC
TRBD1,TRBJ2-5,TRBV6-1,few,CASTRNRGQQETQYF,TGTGCCAGCACCCGAAATAGGGGGCAGCAAGAGACCCAGTACTTC
NA,TRBJ2-7,TRBV20-1,many,CSARPQGYHEQYF,TGCAGTGCTCGTCCCCAGGGTTACCACGAGCAGTACTTC
TRBD1,TRBJ2-7,TRBV6-1,NA,CASSEAGQLPRPRQYF,TGTGCCAGCAGTGAAGCGGGACAGTTGCCACGACCGAGGCAGTACTTC
TRBD1,TRBJ1-2,TRBV4-2,many,CASSTGGVDGYTF,TGTGCCAGCAGTACAGGGGGCGTTGATGGCTACACCTTC
TRBD1,TRBJ2-5,TRBV20-1,many,CSAGGQSQETQYF,TGCAGTGCTGGGGGACAGAGCCAAGAGACCCAGTACTTC
NA,TRBJ2-3,TRBV12-3/TRBV12-4,many,CASTYNGITDTQYF,TGTGCCAGCACCTATAACGGGATCACAGATACGCAGTATTTT
TRBD2,TRBJ2-1,TRBV20-1,many,CSARDGREFSYNEQFF,TGCAGTGCTAGAGATGGGCGGGAGTTTTCCTACAATGAGCAGTTCTTC
NA,TRBJ1-1,TRBV5-1,many,CASSATGTNLNTEAFF,TGCGCCAGCAGCGCTACCGGGACAAACCTGAACACTGAAGCTTTCTTT
TRBD1,TRBJ1-3,TRBV20-1,many,CSVGQGSGNTIYF,TGCAGTGTCGGACAGGGAAGTGGAAACACCATATATTTT
TRBD1,TRBJ1-2,TRBV10-3,many,CAITTGQGNGYTF,TGTGCCATCACTACGGGACAGGGGAATGGCTACACCTTC
NA,TRBJ2-1,TRBV2,many,CASNQISYNEQFF,TGTGCCAGCAACCAGATCTCCTACAATGAGCAGTTCTTC
NA,TRBJ2-2,TRBV12-3/TRBV12-4,many,CASSLIGYRTGELFF,TGTGCCAGCAGTTTAATTGGGTATCGGACCGGGGAGCTGTTTTTT
TRBD2,TRBJ2-1,TRBV20-1,many,CSASPSGGYNEQFF,TGCAGTGCTAGTCCTAGCGGGGGCTACAATGAGCAGTTCTTC
NA,TRBJ1-2,TRBV5-6,few,CASSPAGAKSYGYTF,TGTGCCAGCAGTCCAGCGGGGGCGAAATCCTATGGCTACACCTTC
NA,TRBJ1-5,TRBV20-1,many,CSASVQGGQPQHF,TGCAGTGCTAGTGTGCAGGGCGGGCAGCCCCAGCATTTT
NA,TRBJ2-6,TRBV25-1,NA,CASSESGARGSSGANVLTF,TGTGCCAGCAGTGAATCGGGAGCCAGGGGAAGCTCTGGGGCCAACGTCCTGACTTTC
NA,TRBJ2-7,TRBV20-1,many,CSARVFPYEQYF,TGCAGTGCTAGAGTCTTCCCCTACGAGCAGTACTTC
NA,TRBJ1-2,TRBV7-9,many,CASSFRSETETYYGYTF,TGTGCCAGCAGCTTTAGGTCGGAGACAGAGACCTACTATGGCTACACCTTC
NA,TRBJ1-5,TRBV6-5,many,CASSYPQGRSSNQPQHF,TGTGCCAGCAGCTATCCTCAGGGGCGGTCCAGCAATCAGCCCCAGCATTTT
TRBD1,TRBJ1-5,TRBV12-3/TRBV12-4,many,CASRTTGTQPQHF,TGTGCCAGCAGGACGACAGGGACTCAGCCCCAGCATTTT
NA,TRBJ1-1,TRBV5-1,few,CASSLKRAETEAFF,TGCGCCAGCAGCTTGAAGAGGGCAGAGACTGAAGCTTTCTTT
TRBD1,TRBJ1-6,TRBV5-1,many,CASSPRTGDSPLHF,TGCGCCAGCAGCCCCCGGACAGGGGATTCACCCCTCCACTTT
TRBD1,TRBJ1-5,TRBV11-1,few,CASDAGGGPTDGYQPQHF,TGTGCCAGCGACGCAGGGGGCGGTCCTACGGATGGCTATCAGCCCCAGCATTTT
NA,TRBJ1-2,TRBV7-2,many,CASSPIGGQGGYTF,TGTGCCAGCAGCCCGATCGGTGGGCAAGGTGGCTACACCTTC
NA,TRBJ1-2,TRBV28,NA,CASSHRGGADLTYGYTF,TGTGCCAGCAGTCACCGGGGTGGGGCGGATCTTACCTATGGCTACACCTTC
NA,TRBJ2-7,TRBV15,many,CATSRPGRGRYEQYF,TGTGCCACCAGCAGGCCGGGCAGGGGTAGGTACGAGCAGTACTTC